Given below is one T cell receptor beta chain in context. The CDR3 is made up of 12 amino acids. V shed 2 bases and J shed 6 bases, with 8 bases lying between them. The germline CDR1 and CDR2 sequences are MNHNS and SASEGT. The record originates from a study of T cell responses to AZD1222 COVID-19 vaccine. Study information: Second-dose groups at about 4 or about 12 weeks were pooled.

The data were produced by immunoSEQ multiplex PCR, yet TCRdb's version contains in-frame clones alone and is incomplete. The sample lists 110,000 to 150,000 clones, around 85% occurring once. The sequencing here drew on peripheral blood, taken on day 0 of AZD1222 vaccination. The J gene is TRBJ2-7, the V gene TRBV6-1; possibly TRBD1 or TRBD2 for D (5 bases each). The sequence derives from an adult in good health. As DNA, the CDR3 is TGTGCCAGCAGTGAACCGGGACCCGAGCAGTACTTC. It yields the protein CASSEPGPEQYF.